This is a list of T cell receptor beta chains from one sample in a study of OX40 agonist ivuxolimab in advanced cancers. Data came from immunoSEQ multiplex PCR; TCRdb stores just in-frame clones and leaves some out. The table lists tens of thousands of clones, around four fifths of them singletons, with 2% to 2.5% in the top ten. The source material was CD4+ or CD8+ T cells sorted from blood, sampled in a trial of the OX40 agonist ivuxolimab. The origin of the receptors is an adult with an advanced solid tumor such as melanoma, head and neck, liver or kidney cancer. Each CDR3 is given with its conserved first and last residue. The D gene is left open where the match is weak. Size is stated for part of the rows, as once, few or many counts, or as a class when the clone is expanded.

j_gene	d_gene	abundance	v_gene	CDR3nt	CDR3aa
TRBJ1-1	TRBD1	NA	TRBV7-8	TGTGCCAGCAGCTTAGAACAGGGGATCAAAAGGACTGAAGCTTTCTTT	CASSLEQGIKRTEAFF
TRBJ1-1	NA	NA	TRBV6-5	TGTGCCAGCAGTTACTACGGACTTGGGGCTGAAGCTTTCTTT	CASSYYGLGAEAFF
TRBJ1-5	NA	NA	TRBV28	TGTGCCAGCAGTTTACCAGATGCCGATCAGCCCCAGCATTTT	CASSLPDADQPQHF
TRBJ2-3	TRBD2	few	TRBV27	TGTGCCAGCAGACGACGACTAGCGGGGAACACAGATACGCAGTATTTT	CASRRRLAGNTDTQYF
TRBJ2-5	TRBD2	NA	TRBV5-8	TGTGCCAGCAGCGCTCGGGGGGGGGAGACCCAGTACTTC	CASSARGGETQYF
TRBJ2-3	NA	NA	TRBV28	TGTGCCAGCAGTTCCGACATAGCTCCCACCACAGATACGCAGTATTTT	CASSSDIAPTTDTQYF
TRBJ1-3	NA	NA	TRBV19	TGTGCCAGTAGGGCGCCAGGCAGCTCTGGAAACACCATATATTTT	CASRAPGSSGNTIYF
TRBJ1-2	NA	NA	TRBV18	TGTGCCAGCTCACCAAATACAGGCGAGGGTCTCTATGGCTACACCTTC	CASSPNTGEGLYGYTF
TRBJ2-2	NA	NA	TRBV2	TGTGCCAGCAGGATAGACAGGACCACCGGGGAGCTGTTTTTT	CASRIDRTTGELFF
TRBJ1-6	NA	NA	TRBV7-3	TGTGCCAGCAGTCCAGGATGGGTTCCTAATTCACCCCTCCACTTT	CASSPGWVPNSPLHF
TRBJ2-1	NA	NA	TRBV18	TGTGCCAGCTCACCATGGGGGTCTGGAACGAACAATGAGCAGTTCTTC	CASSPWGSGTNNEQFF
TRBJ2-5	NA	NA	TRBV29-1	TGCAGCGTGAACAGGGTTGGAGAGACCCAGTACTTC	CSVNRVGETQYF
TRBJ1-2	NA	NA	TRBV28	TGTGCCAGCAGTTTAGGAGACCCTTATGCCCATGGCTACACCTTC	CASSLGDPYAHGYTF
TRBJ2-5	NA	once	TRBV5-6	TGTGCCAGCAGCTTGGGCTGGGGGAAAGAGACCCAGTACTTC	CASSLGWGKETQYF
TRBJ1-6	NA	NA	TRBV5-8	TGTGCCAGCAGCTGGGGGCGGTATAATTCACCCCTCCACTTT	CASSWGRYNSPLHF
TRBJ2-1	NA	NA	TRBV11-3	TGTGCCAGCAGCTTAGGAGAATATGAGCAGTTCTTC	CASSLGEYEQFF
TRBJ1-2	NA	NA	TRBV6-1	TGTGCCAGCAGCCAACAGATCTTAGATAACTATGGCTACACCTTC	CASSQQILDNYGYTF
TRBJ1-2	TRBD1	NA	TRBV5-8	TGTGCCAGCAGAACGGGACAGGGAGAAAACTATGGCTACACCTTC	CASRTGQGENYGYTF
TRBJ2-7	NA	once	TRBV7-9	TGTGCCAGCAGCCCAACGATAAGGGCATACCCCTACGAGCAGTACTTC	CASSPTIRAYPYEQYF
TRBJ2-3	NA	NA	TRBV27	TGTGCCAGCAGTTTACGGGGGGCGAACACAGATACGCAGTATTTT	CASSLRGANTDTQYF
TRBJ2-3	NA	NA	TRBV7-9	TGTGCCAGCAGCTTGGTAGTCCCTAGCACAGATACGCAGTATTTT	CASSLVVPSTDTQYF
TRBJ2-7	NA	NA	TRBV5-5	TGTGCCAGCAGCCGGGACATAACCTACGAGCAGTACTTC	CASSRDITYEQYF
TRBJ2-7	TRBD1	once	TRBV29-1	TGCAGCGTTTATTACCAACTGGGACAGGAGTACGAGCAGTACTTC	CSVYYQLGQEYEQYF
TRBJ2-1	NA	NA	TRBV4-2	TGTGCCAGCAGCCAAGCCGGGCAGGGGATATACAATGAGCAGTTCTTC	CASSQAGQGIYNEQFF
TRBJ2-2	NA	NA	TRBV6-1	TGTGCCAGCAGGACCGGGACCCTGGAGACCGGGGAGCTGTTTTTT	CASRTGTLETGELFF
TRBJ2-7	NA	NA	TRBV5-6	TGTGCCAGCAGTGGGGGGTCCTACGAGCAGTACTTC	CASSGGSYEQYF
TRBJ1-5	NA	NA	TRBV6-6	TGTGCCAGCAGCCGAGGGGGGGGCTGGGATCAGCCCCAGCATTTT	CASSRGGGWDQPQHF
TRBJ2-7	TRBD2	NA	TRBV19	TGTGCCAGTACCCCGCGACCCGGGACTAGCGGGGTCAACGAGCAGTACTTC	CASTPRPGTSGVNEQYF
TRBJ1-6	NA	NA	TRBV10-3	TGTGCCATCAGTCCCGACAGGTCTACACCCCTCCACTTT	CAISPDRSTPLHF
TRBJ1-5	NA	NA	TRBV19	TGTGCCAGTAGTATACGCCAACAGCTTTTTAGCAATCAGCCCCAGCATTTT	CASSIRQQLFSNQPQHF
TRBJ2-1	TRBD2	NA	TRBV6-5	TGTGCCAGCAGTTCCAGGGCGGGAGGCTCGGGTGAGCAGTTCTTC	CASSSRAGGSGEQFF
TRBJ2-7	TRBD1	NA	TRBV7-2	TGTGCCAGCAGCTATACAGGGGATTCCTACGAGCAGTACTTC	CASSYTGDSYEQYF
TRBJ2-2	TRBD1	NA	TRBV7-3	TGTGCCAGCAGCACAGGGACAGGGGGCAACACCGGGGAGCTGTTTTTT	CASSTGTGGNTGELFF
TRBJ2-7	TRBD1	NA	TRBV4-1	TGCGCCAGCAGCCAAGATCGCGAGGGGACAGGGGGCATGAACGAGCAGTACTTC	CASSQDREGTGGMNEQYF
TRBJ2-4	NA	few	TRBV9	TGTGCCAGCAGCGTAGTTCTTGGGGGGATTCAGTACTTC	CASSVVLGGIQYF
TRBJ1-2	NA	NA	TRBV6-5	TGTGCCAGCAGAATAGAGGGCTATGGCTACACCTTC	CASRIEGYGYTF